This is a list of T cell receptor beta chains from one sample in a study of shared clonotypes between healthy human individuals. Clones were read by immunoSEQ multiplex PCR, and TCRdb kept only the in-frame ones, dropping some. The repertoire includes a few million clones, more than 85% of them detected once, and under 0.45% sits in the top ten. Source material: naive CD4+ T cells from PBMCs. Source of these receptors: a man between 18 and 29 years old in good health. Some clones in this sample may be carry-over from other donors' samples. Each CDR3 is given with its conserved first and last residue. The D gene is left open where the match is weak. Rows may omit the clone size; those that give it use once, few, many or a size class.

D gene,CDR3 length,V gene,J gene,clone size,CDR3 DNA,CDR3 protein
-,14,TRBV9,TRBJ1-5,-,TGTGCCAGCAGCGTTTCAGGTGCTTATCAGCCCCAGCATTTT,CASSVSGAYQPQHF
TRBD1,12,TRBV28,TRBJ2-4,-,TGTGCCACGAAGGGACAGGTCCTTATTCAGTACTTC,CATKGQVLIQYF
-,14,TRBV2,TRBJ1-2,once,TGTGCCAGCAGTAGGCTAGCGGGGGCAGATGGCTACACCTTC,CASSRLAGADGYTF
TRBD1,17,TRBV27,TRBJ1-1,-,TGTGCCAGCAGTTTATTAGGACAGGGGGCTTTGAACACTGAAGCTTTCTTT,CASSLLGQGALNTEAFF
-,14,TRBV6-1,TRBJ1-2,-,TGTGCCAGCAGCAGGGCTGACACAAACTATGGCTACACCTTC,CASSRADTNYGYTF
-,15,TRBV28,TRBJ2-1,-,TGTGCCAGCAGTTTCCCCGTCGCAATCCGGGATGAGCAGTTCTTC,CASSFPVAIRDEQFF
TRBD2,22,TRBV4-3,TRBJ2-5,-,TGCGCCAGCAGCCAAGATTATTGGGGTTCGGCCCAGAGCGGGAGATTGGTGGAGACCCAGTACTTC,CASSQDYWGSAQSGRLVETQYF
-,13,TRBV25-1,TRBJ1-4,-,TGTGCCAGCACGGGGGCGGGGGATGAAAAACTGTTTTTT,CASTGAGDEKLFF
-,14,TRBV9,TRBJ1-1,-,TGTGCCAGCAGCCCCTCTAGGCGGGACACTGAAGCTTTCTTT,CASSPSRRDTEAFF
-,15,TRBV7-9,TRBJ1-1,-,TGTGCCAGCAGCTCCCTGGACACCCCGGGCACTGAAGCTTTCTTT,CASSSLDTPGTEAFF
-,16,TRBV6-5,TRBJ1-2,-,TGTGCCAGCAGTTACTCGGGCGGGACCTCTAACTATGGCTACACCTTC,CASSYSGGTSNYGYTF
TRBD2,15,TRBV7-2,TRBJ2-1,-,TGTGCCAGCAGCCTCGGGACTAGCGGCAACAATGAGCAGTTCTTC,CASSLGTSGNNEQFF
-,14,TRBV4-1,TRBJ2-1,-,TGCGCCAGCAGCCTCACAGGGAGGTCGGATGAGCAGTTCTTC,CASSLTGRSDEQFF
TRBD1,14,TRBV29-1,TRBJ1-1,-,TGCAGCGCCCACCGAGGGACAGAGAACACTGAAGCTTTCTTT,CSAHRGTENTEAFF
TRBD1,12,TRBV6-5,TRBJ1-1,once,TGTGCCAGCAGGGACAGGACCACTGAAGCTTTCTTT,CASRDRTTEAFF
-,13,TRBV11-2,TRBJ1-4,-,TGTGCCAGCAGGGGGGCAGGTAGTGAAAAACTGTTTTTT,CASRGAGSEKLFF
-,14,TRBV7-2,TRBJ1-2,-,TGTGCCAGCAGCTTCAGTGGGGAGAACTATGGCTACACCTTC,CASSFSGENYGYTF
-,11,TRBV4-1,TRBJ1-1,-,TGCGCCAGCAGCGGTCGAACTGAAGCTTTCTTT,CASSGRTEAFF
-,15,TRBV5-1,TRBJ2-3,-,TGCGCCAGCAGCCCCCTGGAGCCTAGCACAGATACGCAGTATTTT,CASSPLEPSTDTQYF
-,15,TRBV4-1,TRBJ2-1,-,TGCGCCAGCAGCCAACAGGGATTGCGCTACAATGAGCAGTTCTTC,CASSQQGLRYNEQFF
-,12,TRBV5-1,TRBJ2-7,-,TGCGCCAGCAGCCTTTTTACAGGGGAGCAGTACTTC,CASSLFTGEQYF
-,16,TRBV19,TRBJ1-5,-,TGTGCCAGTAGTATTGGAGGGCCCTATAGCAATCAGCCCCAGCATTTT,CASSIGGPYSNQPQHF
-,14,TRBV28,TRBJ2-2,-,TGTGCCAGCAGTTCCGGGTCGAACACCGGGGAGCTGTTTTTT,CASSSGSNTGELFF
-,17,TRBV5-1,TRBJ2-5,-,TGCGCCAGCAGCCCGGGGTCAACGGTAGGCGCCCAAGAGACCCAGTACTTC,CASSPGSTVGAQETQYF
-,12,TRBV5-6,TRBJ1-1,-,TGTGCCAGCAGCCCGACCGAGGGGTTAGGTTTCTTT,CASSPTEGLGFF
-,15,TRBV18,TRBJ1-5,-,TGTGCCAGCTCACTGGCGGGAGGGATGGATCAGCCCCAGCATTTT,CASSLAGGMDQPQHF
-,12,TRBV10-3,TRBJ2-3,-,TGTGCCATCGGATATGCCACAGATACGCAGTATTTT,CAIGYATDTQYF
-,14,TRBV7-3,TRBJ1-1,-,TGTGCCAGCAGCTTAGGGGGGCCCGGAACTGAAGCTTTCTTT,CASSLGGPGTEAFF
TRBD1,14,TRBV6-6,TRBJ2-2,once,TGTGCCAGCATAACAGGGGTGGGCACCGGGGAGCTGTTTTTT,CASITGVGTGELFF
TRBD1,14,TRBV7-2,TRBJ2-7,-,TGTGCCAGCAGCCCGACAGGGGGTCCCTACGAGCAGTACTTC,CASSPTGGPYEQYF
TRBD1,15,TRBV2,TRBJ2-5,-,TGTGCCAGCAGCCCTTGGGGACAGGGGCCAGAGACCCAGTACTTC,CASSPWGQGPETQYF
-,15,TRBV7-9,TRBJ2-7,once,TGTGCCAGCAGCTTAGGCGGGGACAGTTCCTACGAGCAGTACTTC,CASSLGGDSSYEQYF
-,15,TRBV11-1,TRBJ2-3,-,TGTGCCAGCAGCTTAGAGGGGATAAGCACAGATACGCAGTATTTT,CASSLEGISTDTQYF
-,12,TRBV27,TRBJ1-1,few,TGTGCCAGCAGGGCCTATGGCACTGAAGCTTTCTTT,CASRAYGTEAFF
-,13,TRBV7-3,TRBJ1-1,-,TGTGCCAGCAGCTTTGGGTTGAACACTGAAGCTTTCTTT,CASSFGLNTEAFF
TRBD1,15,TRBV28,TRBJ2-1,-,TGTGCCAGCGTCTCCGTTGGCAGGGGGTATGGTGAGCAGTTCTTC,CASVSVGRGYGEQFF
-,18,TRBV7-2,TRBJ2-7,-,TGTGCCAGCAGCACCCGGGTGGGCGATAATATGATATCCTACGAGCAGTACTTC,CASSTRVGDNMISYEQYF
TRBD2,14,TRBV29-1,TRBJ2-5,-,TGCAGCGTGGACCGTAGCGGGAGCGGGGAGACCCAGTACTTC,CSVDRSGSGETQYF
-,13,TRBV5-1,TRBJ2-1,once,TGCGCCAGCAGCACGGTCCTCTACAATGAGCAGTTCTTC,CASSTVLYNEQFF
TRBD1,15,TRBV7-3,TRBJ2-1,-,TGTGCCAGCAGCCGGGGACAGGGTGGCTACAATGAGCAGTTCTTC,CASSRGQGGYNEQFF
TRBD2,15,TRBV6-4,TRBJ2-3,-,TGTGCCAGCAGTCTCGCCGGGACTAGCAGTCACGCGCAGTATTTT,CASSLAGTSSHAQYF
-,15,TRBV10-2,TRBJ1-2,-,TGCGCCAGCAGACCCCCAAAGGGGGGTTCGGATGGCTACACCTTC,CASRPPKGGSDGYTF
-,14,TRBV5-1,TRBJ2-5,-,TGCGCCAGCAGCTTGTTCGGTCCCCCGGAGACCCAGTACTTC,CASSLFGPPETQYF
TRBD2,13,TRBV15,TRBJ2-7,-,TGTGCCACTGGCGGGGGGGTCGACTACGAGCAGTACTTC,CATGGGVDYEQYF
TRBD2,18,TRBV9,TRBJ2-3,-,TGTGCCAGCAGCTTTCAGACAGGACTAGCGGTTAGCACAGATACGCAGTATTTT,CASSFQTGLAVSTDTQYF
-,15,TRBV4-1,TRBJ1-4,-,TGCGCCAGCAGCCAACTCAGGGGCTACGGTGAAAAACTGTTTTTT,CASSQLRGYGEKLFF
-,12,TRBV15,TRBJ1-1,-,TGTGCCACCAGCAGAGGACAAGTTGAAGCTTTCTTT,CATSRGQVEAFF
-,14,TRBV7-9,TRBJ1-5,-,TGTGCCAGCAGCTTTAATGACGGGACTCAGCCCCAGCATTTT,CASSFNDGTQPQHF